The 30 T cell receptor beta chains in this list originate from one sample, sequenced in a study of blood T cell repertoires in COVID-19. TCRdb's copy holds only in-frame clones and misses some; the assay was immunoSEQ multiplex PCR. The sample has more than 150,000 clones, around 81% seen once. The sequencing input was peripheral blood. The receptor source for this set is a man aged 65 to 85 who had recovered from COVID-19.

The chain is built from TRBV3-1 (or the pseudogene TRBV3-2) and TRBJ2-7; TRBD2 is a possible D gene (5 bases). V was clipped by 4 bases and J by 6 bases, with 10 bases between them. CDR1 is LGHDT and CDR2 is YNNKEL in the germline V gene (reference sequence). This CDR3 is built from 12 residues. The CDR3 nucleotides are TGTGCCAGCAGCCCGGGGTGGGGCGAGCAGTACTTC. It translates to CASSPGWGEQYF.

The CDR3 sequence is CASSEGQGLEKLFF. The CDR3, as DNA: TGTGCCAGCAGTGAGGGACAGGGACTTGAAAAACTGTTTTTT. V usage is TRBV27 and J usage is TRBJ1-4; 9 nucleotides line up with TRBD1. V lost 5 bases and J lost 7; bases outside the gene matches: 5. There are 14 residues in the CDR3. Per the germline V gene, CDR1 is MNHEY and CDR2 is SMNVEV (reference sequence).

The gene calls are TRBV12-5 and TRBJ1-2, with a tentative D call TRBD1 (5 bases). CDR1 and CDR2 from the germline V gene are LGHNT and FRNRAP. The CDR3 length is 12 residues. V was clipped by 6 bases and J by 5 bases, with 10 bases between them. The CDR3 loop is CASGPTVYGYTF. CDR3 sequence (DNA): TGTGCTAGTGGCCCGACAGTATATGGCTACACCTTC. Drawing the rest from reference TRBV12-5 and TRBJ1-2, the complete variable domain is DARVTQTPRHKVTEMGQEVTMRCQPILGHNTVFWYRQTMMQGLELLAYFRNRAPLDDSGMPKDRFSAEMPDATLATLKIQPSEPRDSAVYFCASGPTVYGYTFGSGTRLTVV.

The rearrangement links TRBV2 to TRBJ2-3; 12 bases align to TRBD2. V lost 6 bases to trimming and J lost 3 bases; unmatched junction nucleotides: 4. Germline values: CDR1 SNHLY, CDR2 FYNNEI. This CDR3 has 15 residues. In DNA form, the CDR3 reads TGTGCCAGCAGCCTACTAGCGGGAGGAACAGATACGCAGTATTTT. It specifies CASSLLAGGTDTQYF.

The rearrangement joins TRBV6-1 to TRBJ2-7, with D perhaps TRBD2 (5 bases). CDR1 MNHNS and CDR2 SASEGT come from the germline V gene. V dropped 2 bases and J dropped 0 bases, with 8 bases sitting between them. The CDR3 is 14 amino acids. CDR3 DNA: TGTGCCAGCAGTGAACCGGGGAGCTCCTACGAGCAGTACTTC. Its translation is CASSEPGSSYEQYF.

The V and J genes are TRBV7-9 and TRBJ2-3; D call uncertain. The CDR3 is 12 residues long. Germline V gene sequence: CDR1 SEHNR, CDR2 FQNEAQ (reference sequence). V lost 3 bases, J lost 3 bases, and 4 bases lay in between. CDR3 sequence: CASSFPTDTQYF. The CDR3 DNA reads TGTGCCAGCAGCTTCCCGACAGATACGCAGTATTTT.

This clone was seen only a few times. The chain employs TRBV5-4 and TRBJ1-1; the match to TRBD1 covers 11 bases. The germline V gene has CDR1 SGHNT and CDR2 YYREEE (reference sequence). V shed 3 bases, J shed 3 bases, and the junction held 1 base outside the gene matches. There are 14 residues in the CDR3. The CDR3 reads CASSSGQGDTEAFF. The CDR3 coding sequence is TGTGCCAGCAGCTCGGGACAGGGGGACACTGAAGCTTTCTTT.

The chain combines TRBV20-1 with TRBJ2-3; 10 bases fit TRBD2. The CDR3 runs to 13 residues. With V trimmed by 3 bases and J by 8 bases, 5 bases remained unmatched. Germline V gene sequence: CDR1 DFQATT, CDR2 SNEGSKA (reference sequence). The CDR3 DNA reads TGCAGTGCTAGTTCTAGCGGGAGCGGTACGCAGTATTTT. As protein: CSASSSGSGTQYF.

The count of this clone is one. The V gene is TRBV2, the J gene TRBJ2-1; TRBD2 agrees at 10 bases. The germline V gene encodes CDR1 SNHLY and CDR2 FYNNEI. The V gene end was trimmed by 5 bases and the J gene end by 7 bases; junction bases not matched to a gene: 8. The CDR3 consists of 15 residues. The CDR3 reads CASSLLAGESNEQFF. CDR3 nucleotide sequence: TGTGCCAGCAGTCTCCTAGCGGGAGAATCGAATGAGCAGTTCTTC.

The V gene is TRBV12-3 or TRBV12-4, the J gene TRBJ2-1; TRBD2 matches 7 bases. V lost 3 bases, J lost 10 bases, and 6 bases stayed unmatched. This CDR3 spans 13 amino acids. The CDR3 coding sequence is TGTGCCAGCAGTTTCGGCGGGAGCGAGGAGCAGTTCTTC. This sequence encodes CASSFGGSEEQFF.

The chain joins TRBV27 to TRBJ2-5, with 7 bases aligning to TRBD1. J gave up 5 bases and V 6 bases, and 6 bases lay outside the gene matches. The CDR3 runs to 13 residues. From germline, CDR1 is MNHEY and CDR2 SMNVEV (reference sequence). CDR3 residues: CASSRQGSETQYF. CDR3 sequence (DNA): TGTGCCAGCAGCCGACAGGGAAGCGAGACCCAGTACTTC.

V gene TRBV7-9 combines with J gene TRBJ1-2; a possible D gene is TRBD1 (5 bases). Germline values: CDR1 SEHNR, CDR2 FQNEAQ (reference sequence). This CDR3 is built from 13 residues. V shed 5 bases and J shed 6 bases, with 13 bases lying between them. The CDR3 bases are TGTGCCAGCAGCCCCCGGGGGGGGGATGGCTACACCTTC. Its protein is CASSPRGGDGYTF.

This clone has more than one count but fewer than ten. V usage is TRBV19 and J usage is TRBJ1-5; 9 nucleotides agree with TRBD1. Germline V gene data show CDR1 as LNHDA and CDR2 as SQIVND (reference sequence). V was clipped by 0 bases and J by 8 bases; unmatched bases: 5. There are 15 residues in the CDR3. CDR3 DNA: TGTGCCAGTAGTATAGAAGGGGACAGGGTTGAGCCCCAGCATTTT. As protein: CASSIEGDRVEPQHF.

This clone was counted a few times. The chain recombines TRBV2 with TRBJ1-6; D may be TRBD1 (5 bases). The CDR3 is 14 residues long. Germline V gene sequence: CDR1 SNHLY, CDR2 FYNNEI. The V gene lost 4 bases and the J gene lost 4 bases, with 8 bases spanning the gap. The CDR3, as DNA: TGTGCCAGCAGTGGACAGAAATATAATTCACCCCTCCACTTT. This codes for CASSGQKYNSPLHF.

V is TRBV6-6 and J is TRBJ1-1; the D is unclear. Germline loops: CDR1 MNHNY, CDR2 SVGAGI (reference sequence). The ends were cut back, 2 bases at V and 4 bases at J, with 11 bases in the middle. The CDR3 sequence is 14 residues long. The CDR3 DNA is TGTGCCAGCAGTTACGCAGAGGGCGGCACTGAAGCTTTCTTT. This gives the protein CASSYAEGGTEAFF.

This rearrangement joins TRBV4-2 to TRBJ2-2, with 9 bases that match TRBD2. CDR1 is LGHNA, CDR2 YNFKEQ, per germline. The CDR3 is made up of 18 amino acids. With V trimmed by 0 bases and J by 7 bases, 12 bases remained unmatched. The CDR3 is CASSQDRGREGRGGELFF. DNA of the CDR3: TGTGCCAGCAGCCAAGATCGAGGGCGGGAGGGCCGTGGCGGGGAGCTGTTTTTT.

V is TRBV2 and J is TRBJ2-3; D uncertain. With 5 bases removed from V and 0 bases from J, the gap between germline ends came to 9 bases. Germline-derived CDR1 and CDR2 are SNHLY and FYNNEI. The CDR3 covers 14 residues. CDR3 residues: CASSYRSSTDTQYF. CDR3 coding DNA: TGTGCCAGCAGTTACAGATCTAGCACAGATACGCAGTATTTT.

The rearrangement links TRBV15 to TRBJ2-3, with 7 bases lining up with TRBD2. The CDR3 length is 15 residues. The germline V gene has CDR1 LNHNV and CDR2 YYDKDF (reference sequence). Trimming took 1 base from V and 6 from J; bases not matched to a gene: 7. CDR3 sequence reads: CATSRASAGGDTQYF. The CDR3 bases are TGTGCCACCAGCAGAGCTTCGGCCGGGGGGGATACGCAGTATTTT.

The chain couples TRBV6-5 to TRBJ2-7; 7 nucleotides line up with TRBD1. The CDR3 runs to 15 residues. V gave up 4 bases and J gave up 2 bases; unmatched junction bases: 8. Germline CDR1 and CDR2: MNHEY and SVGAGI. The CDR3 nucleotides are TGTGCCAGCAGTTTCTTTGGGACAGAGACCTACGAGCAGTACTTC. This codes for CASSFFGTETYEQYF.

The V call is TRBV5-5, the J call TRBJ1-1, with a weak D call TRBD1 (5 bases). This CDR3 has 13 residues. With 4 bases removed from V and 4 bases from J, the gap between germline ends came to 11 bases. Per the germline V gene, CDR1 is SGHKS and CDR2 is YYEKEE (reference sequence). The CDR3 here is CASSPQVPTEAFF. For the CDR3, the DNA is TGTGCCAGCAGCCCACAGGTACCCACTGAAGCTTTCTTT.

This clone appeared a single time. The gene calls are TRBV6-5 and TRBJ1-2, with D maybe TRBD1 (6 bases). Trimming took 6 bases from V and 4 from J, leaving 15 bases between them. This CDR3 comprises 14 residues. CDR1 and CDR2 (germline): MNHEY, SVGAGI. The CDR3 loop reads CASSPRGSSYGYTF. The CDR3, as DNA: TGTGCCAGCAGCCCCAGGGGTAGTAGCTATGGCTACACCTTC.

The V call is TRBV5-4, the J call TRBJ2-1; the D gene is possibly TRBD2 (5 bases). The CDR3 covers 13 residues. In germline, CDR1 is SGHNT, CDR2 YYREEE (reference sequence). V was pared by 2 bases and J by 16 bases, with 19 bases between. The CDR3 DNA is TGTGCCAGCAGCTTCTCTAGACGGGGTGGGCCTTTCTTC. The encoded protein is CASSFSRRGGPFF.

The chain links TRBV19 to TRBJ2-7; no definite D call. V lost 7 bases to trimming and J lost 0 bases, with 13 bases between them. CDR3 length: 14 residues. The V gene's germline CDR1 is LNHDA and CDR2 SQIVND (reference sequence). The CDR3 protein is CASKSTVSSYEQYF. The CDR3 DNA is TGTGCCAGTAAAAGTACAGTAAGCTCCTACGAGCAGTACTTC. The full variable domain, in which reference TRBV19 and TRBJ2-7 provide the parts outside the CDR3, is DGGITQSPKYLFRKEGQNVTLSCEQNLNHDAMYWYRQDPGQGLRLIYYSQIVNDFQKGDIAEGYSVSREKKESFPLTVTSAQKNPTAFYLCASKSTVSSYEQYFGPGTRLTVT.

The CDR3 DNA reads as TGTGCCAGCAGTTACGTCGGGACATCGGTTAATGAAAAACTGTTTTTT. It encodes CASSYVGTSVNEKLFF. The chain recombines TRBV5-6 with TRBJ1-4; D perhaps matches TRBD1 (6 bases). Per the germline V gene, CDR1 is SGHDT and CDR2 is YYEEEE. The germline V and J ends were trimmed by 5 bases and 4 bases, with 18 bases remaining between them. CDR3 size: 16 residues.

The gene calls are TRBV9 and TRBJ2-5; TRBD1 might be the D (6 bases). CDR1 and CDR2 (germline): SGDLS, YYNGEE. The CDR3 contains 16 residues. V was cut by 3 bases and J by 0 bases, with 15 bases left in between. CDR3 in DNA: TGTGCCAGCAGCGCGGGCCCCGGACAGTACCAAGAGACCCAGTACTTC. Its protein product is CASSAGPGQYQETQYF.

As DNA, the CDR3 is TGTGCCAGTAGTAGTGGGGCAGGGGAATACGAGCAGTACTTC. Amino acid sequence: CASSSGAGEYEQYF. V usage is TRBV19 and J usage is TRBJ2-7, with a tentative D call TRBD1 (6 bases). The CDR3 contains 14 residues. Trimming shortened V by 4 bases and J by 4 bases, and 14 bases separated the two germline ends. CDR1 is LNHDA and CDR2 is SQIVND in the germline V gene (reference sequence).

The rearrangement links TRBV7-8 to TRBJ2-7; 8 bases match TRBD2. The germline V gene encodes CDR1 SGHVS and CDR2 FQNEAQ. Trimming removed 3 bases from V and 5 bases from J; junction bases left unmatched: 9. CDR3 length: 15 amino acids. The CDR3 sequence is CASSFKTGTSNEQYF. In nucleotides, the CDR3 is TGTGCCAGCAGCTTCAAAACCGGGACTAGTAACGAGCAGTACTTC.

The V gene is TRBV6-6, the J gene TRBJ1-6; D is unresolved. V dropped 7 bases and J dropped 7 bases, with 17 bases sitting between them. The CDR3 sequence is 15 residues long. CDR1 is MNHNY and CDR2 is SVGAGI in the germline V gene (reference sequence). The chain's CDR3 is CASTLRSTTNSPLHF. DNA of the CDR3: TGTGCCAGCACCCTGAGATCTACCACCAATTCACCCCTCCACTTT.

The J gene is TRBJ2-3, the V gene TRBV5-1, with TRBD2 matching over 11 bases. The germline gives CDR1 SGHRS, CDR2 YFSETQ. The CDR3 totals 16 residues. Trimming at V came to 0 bases and at J to 6 bases, leaving 6 bases not matched to a gene. The CDR3 loop is CASSLGLAGPPDTQYF. As DNA, the CDR3 is TGCGCCAGCAGCTTGGGACTAGCGGGGCCCCCCGATACGCAGTATTTT.

The sample holds one count of this clone. The V call is TRBV7-3, the J call TRBJ2-1, with 9 nucleotides matching TRBD2. Looked up from germline, CDR1 is SGHTA and CDR2 is FQGTGA. After removal of 1 base from V and 10 bases from J, the junction contained 8 bases not matched to a gene. This CDR3 contains 15 residues. CDR3 coding DNA: TGTGCCAGCAGCTTAAGCATAGCGGGAGCGGGGGAGCAGTTCTTC. This gives the protein CASSLSIAGAGEQFF.